Shown below are 27 T cell receptor beta chains from a single sample sequenced in a study of T cell responses to AZD1222 COVID-19 vaccine. Sequencing was performed with immunoSEQ multiplex PCR; in TCRdb, only in-frame clones are kept and a portion is missing. Of roughly 150,000 clones listed, around 86% are singletons. Sequenced here: peripheral blood, sampled 28 days after the second AZD1222 dose. These receptors originate from an adult who received the AZD1222 COVID-19 vaccine.

The gene calls are TRBV9 and TRBJ2-2; D might be TRBD2 (6 bases). V was pared by 0 bases and J by 4 bases, with 13 bases between. This CDR3 has 16 residues. Germline assignment: CDR1 SGDLS and CDR2 YYNGEE. The CDR3 sequence: CASSVGAGLPTGELFF. In DNA, the CDR3 is TGTGCCAGCAGCGTAGGCGCGGGACTTCCCACCGGGGAGCTGTTTTTT. The variable domain in full, with the rest retrieved from reference TRBV9 and TRBJ2-2, is DSGVTQTPKHLITATGQRVTLRCSPRSGDLSVYWYQQSLDQGLQFLIQYYNGEERAKGNILERFSAQQFPDLHSELNLSSLELGDSALYFCASSVGAGLPTGELFFGEGSRLTVL.

The CDR3 region has the DNA TGTGCCAGCAGTTTGGGACAGGGGTTTCGACAGCCCCAGCATTTT. Translation: CASSLGQGFRQPQHF. This chain links TRBV28 with TRBJ1-5; 10 positions match TRBD1. Germline CDR1 MDHEN, CDR2 SYDVKM. The CDR3 length is 15 residues. After removal of 3 bases from V and 7 bases from J, the junction contained 6 bases not matched to a gene.

This clone was found a few times. The rearrangement joins TRBV3-1 (or the pseudogene TRBV3-2) to TRBJ1-6; D unresolved. The germline gives CDR1 LGHDT, CDR2 YNNKEL (reference sequence). V dropped 3 bases and J dropped 10 bases, with 16 bases sitting between them. The CDR3 totals 15 residues. The CDR3 sequence: CASSQAGGRASPLHF. The CDR3 nucleotides are TGTGCCAGCAGCCAGGCAGGTGGGCGGGCGTCACCCCTCCACTTT.

This chain links TRBV25-1 with TRBJ2-1; TRBD2 agrees at 7 bases. The CDR3 has 13 amino acids. The J segment lost 5 bases and the V segment lost 5 bases, leaving 3 bases of the junction unmatched. Germline V gene lookup returns CDR1 MGHDK and CDR2 SYGVNS. The CDR3 DNA follows: TGTGCCAGCAGTCGAGCGGGAAACAATGAGCAGTTCTTC. It translates to CASSRAGNNEQFF. Supplemented by reference TRBV25-1 and TRBJ2-1, the full variable domain reads EADIYQTPRYLVIGTGKKITLECSQTMGHDKMYWYQQDPGMELHLIHYSYGVNSTEKGDLSSESTVSRIRTEHFPLTLESARPSHTSQYLCASSRAGNNEQFFGPGTRLTVL.

The sample holds a few counts of this clone. The chain links TRBV11-2 to TRBJ2-3, with 8 bases lining up with TRBD2. Per the germline V gene, CDR1 is SGHAT and CDR2 is FQNNGV. This CDR3 is 15 amino acids long. The trim removed 0 bases at V and 5 bases at J, leaving 4 bases unmatched. The CDR3 bases are TGTGCCAGCAGCTTAGAAGGGCGGGAGGTAGATACGCAGTATTTT. This gives the protein CASSLEGREVDTQYF.

V usage is TRBV15 and J usage is TRBJ1-2; 8 bases map to TRBD1. This CDR3 is built from 14 residues. CDR1 is LNHNV, CDR2 YYDKDF, per germline (reference sequence). With 3 bases clipped from V and 6 bases from J, the junction kept 6 bases outside the gene matches. The DNA of the CDR3 is TGTGCCACCAGCAGGACCAGGGGGCTGGATGGCTACACCTTC. It encodes CATSRTRGLDGYTF.

The DNA of the CDR3 is TGTGCCAGCAGCGTAGGGGGGGCTGGAAACACCATATATTTT. This translates into CASSVGGAGNTIYF. This chain uses TRBV9 with TRBJ1-3, with a possible D match to TRBD1 (5 bases). Trimming stripped 0 bases from V and 2 bases from J, with 6 bases between. CDR1 is SGDLS, CDR2 YYNGEE, per germline. The CDR3 has 14 amino acids.

The chain combines TRBV18 with TRBJ1-4; D not resolved. The CDR3 length is 12 residues. Germline V lookup: CDR1 KGHSH, CDR2 LQKENI. The V and J ends lost 8 bases and 0 bases respectively, with 4 bases between them. The CDR3 nucleotides read TGTGCCAGCGGGACAACTAATGAAAAACTGTTTTTT. This translates into CASGTTNEKLFF.

The chain's CDR3 is CASSRGLAGNTGELFF. CDR3 in DNA: TGTGCCAGCAGCCGGGGACTAGCGGGGAACACCGGGGAGCTGTTTTTT. The chain couples TRBV3-1 (or the pseudogene TRBV3-2) to TRBJ2-2, with 12 bases aligning to TRBD2. V lost 4 bases to trimming and J lost 1 base; unmatched junction nucleotides: 1. Per germline, CDR1 LGHDT and CDR2 YNNKEL (reference sequence). There are 16 residues in the CDR3.

The chain links TRBV15 to TRBJ2-7; 8 bases fit TRBD1. Trimming removed 0 bases from V and 1 base from J; junction bases left unmatched: 2. The CDR3 spans 15 residues. The V gene's germline CDR1 is LNHNV and CDR2 YYDKDF (reference sequence). CDR3 DNA: TGTGCCACCAGCAGAGAAGACAGGGGTTCCTACGAGCAGTACTTC. Protein: CATSREDRGSYEQYF.

The DNA of the CDR3 is TGTGCCATCGGGGCTAGCGGGAGAAATGAGCAGTTCTTC. It translates to CAIGASGRNEQFF. The chain is built from TRBV12-3 or TRBV12-4 and TRBJ2-1; 10 bases align to TRBD2. Trimming took 10 bases from V and 7 from J; bases not matched to a gene: 7. The CDR3 is 13 amino acids.

J is TRBJ2-7 and V is TRBV18, with D hard to call. V lost 3 bases and J 0 bases, leaving 9 bases between the germline ends. The length of the CDR3 is 14 residues. CDR1 and CDR2 from the germline V gene are KGHSH and LQKENI. CDR3 DNA sequence: TGTGCCAGCTCACCCCCACTGGGCTCCTACGAGCAGTACTTC. Translating gives CASSPPLGSYEQYF.

The V gene is TRBV4-3, the J gene TRBJ1-5; D is ambiguous. The CDR3 runs to 14 residues. CDR1 is LGHNA and CDR2 is YSLEER in the germline V gene. V was pared by 0 bases and J by 3 bases, with 6 bases between. This CDR3 reads CASSQEGINQPQHF. The CDR3 bases are TGCGCCAGCAGCCAAGAGGGGATCAATCAGCCCCAGCATTTT.

The count of this clone is one. V is TRBV6-4 and J is TRBJ1-5; 9 bases match TRBD1. CDR1 is MRHNA, CDR2 SNTAGT, per germline. This CDR3 is built from 19 residues. The V gene end was trimmed by 8 bases and the J gene end by 0 bases; junction bases not matched to a gene: 17. DNA of the CDR3: TGTGCCAGCTCCGAGGGACAGGGAATTGGGGGTCCTAGCAATCAGCCCCAGCATTTT. Its translation is CASSEGQGIGGPSNQPQHF.

This clone occurred once. The rearrangement uses TRBV11-1 and TRBJ2-5, with D perhaps given as TRBD1 or TRBD2 (5 bases each). Trimming took off 6 bases at V and 3 bases at J, with 17 bases between the two ends. The CDR3 is made up of 15 amino acids. Per the germline V gene, CDR1 is SGHAT and CDR2 is FQDESV (reference sequence). The CDR3 loop reads CASRSATGREETQYF. The CDR3 DNA reads TGTGCCAGCAGGAGCGCTACGGGACGAGAAGAGACCCAGTACTTC.

The chain employs TRBV5-6 and TRBJ1-1; D perhaps matches TRBD1 (5 bases). This CDR3 has 17 amino acids. Trimming stripped 4 bases from V and 0 bases from J, with 19 bases between. In germline, CDR1 is SGHDT, CDR2 YYEEEE. Written as DNA, the CDR3 is TGTGCCAGCAGCCCGTGGGGCGACCGACCTATGAACACTGAAGCTTTCTTT. Protein product: CASSPWGDRPMNTEAFF.

This clone was recorded only once. This chain uses TRBV6-5 with TRBJ1-5; D is ambiguous. This CDR3 comprises 13 residues. V was trimmed by 4 bases and J by 11 bases, leaving 15 bases between them. The germline CDR1 and CDR2 sequences are MNHEY and SVGAGI. CDR3 loop: CASSSSPDTTQHF. DNA for the CDR3: TGTGCCAGCAGTTCCTCACCTGATACCACCCAGCATTTT.

The chain joins TRBV6-6 to TRBJ1-2; 9 nucleotides line up with TRBD1. V shed 7 bases and J 6 bases; nucleotides not matched to a gene: 12. CDR3 length: 15 amino acids. Germline assignment: CDR1 MNHNY and CDR2 SVGAGI (reference sequence). In DNA, the CDR3 is TGTGCCAGCAACATAGGACAGGGGCTTAGGGATGGCTACACCTTC. It yields the protein CASNIGQGLRDGYTF.

This clone occurred once. V is TRBV5-4 and J is TRBJ1-2; perhaps TRBD1 as D (5 bases). From germline, CDR1 is SGHNT and CDR2 YYREEE (reference sequence). V was cut by 2 bases and J by 4 bases, with 9 bases left in between. This CDR3 has 13 residues. CDR3 bases: TGTGCCAGCAGCTTAGACAGCTCCTATGGCTACACCTTC. It encodes CASSLDSSYGYTF.

The chain employs TRBV18 and TRBJ2-5; D ambiguous. Germline V gives CDR1 KGHSH, CDR2 LQKENI. The CDR3 has 15 residues. V was shortened by 0 bases and J by 1 base, with 9 bases between the two germline ends. CDR3 bases: TGTGCCAGCTCACCACCTCGGGCTTTCCAAGAGACCCAGTACTTC. Protein: CASSPPRAFQETQYF.

This clone was seen once. This chain joins TRBV14 and TRBJ2-3; 10 positions agree with TRBD1. The germline gives CDR1 SGHDN, CDR2 FVKESK. The V and J ends lost 4 bases and 4 bases, in that order; junction bases with no gene match: 8. This CDR3 spans 16 amino acids. The CDR3, as DNA: TGTGCCAGCAGCCCGAGACAGGGGGCTATCTCAGATACGCAGTATTTT. Protein: CASSPRQGAISDTQYF.

V gene TRBV24-1 combines with J gene TRBJ2-1; 7 bases are shared with TRBD1. The ends lost 0 bases at V and 2 bases at J; junction bases unmatched: 3. CDR3 length equals 16 residues. CDR1 and CDR2 from the germline V gene are KGHDR and SFDVKD. DNA of the CDR3: TGTGCCACCAGTGATTTGCGACAGGGCGCCTACAATGAGCAGTTCTTC. Translating gives CATSDLRQGAYNEQFF.

The chain carries TRBV6-4 and TRBJ2-1; D is ambiguous. The length of the CDR3 is 15 residues. Trimming took 6 bases from V and 5 from J, leaving 17 bases between them. Germline assignment: CDR1 MRHNA and CDR2 SNTAGT. CDR3 amino acids: CASSKAFWGNNEQFF. DNA of the CDR3: TGTGCCAGCAGCAAGGCCTTCTGGGGAAACAATGAGCAGTTCTTC.

The chain has TRBV5-6 and TRBJ1-1; D remains ambiguous. The germline V and J ends were trimmed by 3 bases and 0 bases, with 12 bases remaining between them. Germline V gene data show CDR1 as SGHDT and CDR2 as YYEEEE. The CDR3 is made up of 15 amino acids. This CDR3 reads CASSYLERMNTEAFF. CDR3 coding DNA: TGTGCCAGCAGCTACCTGGAGAGGATGAACACTGAAGCTTTCTTT.

This chain links TRBV7-2 with TRBJ2-1, with TRBD2 matching 11 bases. V was clipped by 5 bases and J by 6 bases; unmatched bases: 12. The CDR3 loop spans 17 amino acids. Germline V gene data show CDR1 as SGHTA and CDR2 as FQGNSA. The CDR3 protein is CASSGTIAGGPGNEQFF. DNA for the CDR3: TGTGCCAGCAGCGGCACCATAGCGGGAGGGCCGGGCAATGAGCAGTTCTTC.

The chain carries TRBV7-2 and TRBJ2-2; the D is unclear. Germline CDR1 is SGHTA and CDR2 is FQGNSA. V gave up 5 bases and J gave up 4 bases, with 11 bases separating them. The CDR3 covers 14 residues. The CDR3, as DNA: TGTGCCAGCAGCCGGCAGGAGAGCACCGGGGAGCTGTTTTTT. Translated, it gives CASSRQESTGELFF.

This sequence joins TRBV30 and TRBJ2-2, with D possibly being TRBD1 (5 bases). V shed 2 bases and J shed 7 bases, with 5 bases lying between them. Germline V lookup: CDR1 GTSNPN, CDR2 SVGIG (reference sequence). The CDR3 covers 11 residues. The CDR3 DNA reads as TGTGCCTGGAGTCAGGGCGGGGAGCTGTTTTTT. Translated, it gives CAWSQGGELFF.